Listed below are T cell receptor beta chains from one sample, sequenced in a study of T cells in tuberculosis. Clones were read by immunoSEQ multiplex PCR, and TCRdb kept only the in-frame ones, dropping some. This repertoire shows over 30,000 clones, about 97% found once; its top ten account for roughly 6.2%. Specimen: PBMCs. The receptors stem from a donor aged 10 to 29 with latent tuberculosis or without tuberculosis infection. Both conserved end residues are part of each CDR3.

length | V | CDR3
15 | TRBV28 | CASSFVGQGAVGYTF
12 | TRBV29-1 | CSLGTSPYEQYF
16 | TRBV11-2 | CASSHKTGYFSYEQYF
16 | TRBV29-1 | CSVTNVRTGNRETQYF
14 | TRBV2 | CASRETGSYNEQFF
16 | TRBV7-9 | CASSIPSGRGNTEAFF
14 | TRBV27 | CASSLVAGSYEQYF
15 | TRBV5-1 | CASSLNAGGPYEQYF
16 | TRBV5-6 | CASSPEPGLAGNEQYF
14 | TRBV6-5 | CASSKSGRAYEQYF
14 | TRBV5-6 | CASSFGQDNQPQHF
17 | TRBV2 | CASSARLAGTNTGELFF
17 | TRBV5-5 | CASSPLESGGASYTQYF
15 | TRBV5-6 | CASSLVASGRETQYF
14 | TRBV4-1 | CASSPYEGGGKQFF
17 | TRBV5-1 | CASSLEGLAVAYNEQFF
16 | TRBV2 | CASSGNRGTNTGELFF
15 | TRBV6-5 | CASSYSVRQATEAFF
15 | TRBV2 | CATITGTGTQETQYF
16 | TRBV5-8 | CASSLGRALSTDTQYF
15 | TRBV7-2 | CASSLVAPPYNEQFF
15 | TRBV10-3 | CAISVDRENNQPQHF
16 | TRBV18 | CASSPPLTSGRGTQYF
16 | TRBV28 | CASSPKSTGKNQPQHF
15 | TRBV5-4 | CASSPGLVGTDTQYF
15 | TRBV18 | CASSQTSGREYEQYF
14 | TRBV28 | CASSFMDRDYGYTF
15 | TRBV2 | CASMATSGGYNEQFF
15 | TRBV7-9 | CASSSRSVGTDTQYF
14 | TRBV5-1 | CASSLERAGGELFF
12 | TRBV6-5 | CASSLRGTEAFF
13 | TRBV25-1 | CASSAPLNTEAFF
15 | TRBV2 | CASGRRTRSAGELFF
13 | TRBV5-1 | CASSLPSADEQYF
18 | TRBV1 | CTSSPLVSSGGVNYEQYF
13 | TRBV2 | CASSPRRQETQYF
13 | TRBV30 | CAWSVHLQGICTF
15 | TRBV6-1 | CASSVSFAGYDGYTF
17 | TRBV7-9 | CASSPARWGVVDYGYTF
14 | TRBV5-4 | CASSFAGVRTEAFF
16 | TRBV7-2 | CASSSPNHRGSYGYTF
16 | TRBV19 | CASSIGRGSLGEKLFF
17 | TRBV6-1 | CASSEIFFGTDYVQLFF
14 | TRBV27 | CASCDRQGIYGYTF
18 | TRBV6-1 | CASSEIRRLAGGMSEQYF
14 | TRBV25-1 | CASSEWGREYEQYF
12 | TRBV29-1 | CSGNAGGTEAFF
13 | TRBV2 | CASSDAVVETQYF
17 | TRBV19 | CASSIDPLASGVNEQYF
14 | TRBV19 | CASSMALTGKEQYF
18 | TRBV19 | CASNVGRTSGRAGDTQYF
13 | TRBV5-1 | CASSSGSTDTQYF
15 | TRBV4-1 | CASSQRLGQANEQYF
15 | TRBV18 | CASSPLGQGYQPQHF
14 | TRBV9 | CASSVTGVTDTQYF